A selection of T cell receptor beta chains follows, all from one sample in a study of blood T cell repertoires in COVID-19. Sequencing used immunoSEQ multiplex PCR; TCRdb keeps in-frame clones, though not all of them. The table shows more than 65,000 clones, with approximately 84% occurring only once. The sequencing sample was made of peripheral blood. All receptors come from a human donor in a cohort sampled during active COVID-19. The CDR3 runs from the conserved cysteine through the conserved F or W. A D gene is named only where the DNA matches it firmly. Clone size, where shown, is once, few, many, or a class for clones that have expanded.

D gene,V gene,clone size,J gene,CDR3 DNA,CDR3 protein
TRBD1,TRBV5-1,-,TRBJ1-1,TGCGCCAGCAGCCCGATGGGACAGGGGATCGCTTTCTTT,CASSPMGQGIAFF
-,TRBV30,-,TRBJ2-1,TGTGCCTGGAGCGGGCGACTAGGTGAGCAGTTCTTC,CAWSGRLGEQFF
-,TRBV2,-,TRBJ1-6,TGTGCCAGCACGCAGGGTGGCACCTATAATTCACCCCTCCACTTT,CASTQGGTYNSPLHF
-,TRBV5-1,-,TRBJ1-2,TGCGCCAGCAGCTTGGAGACTTCGGGCTACACCTTC,CASSLETSGYTF
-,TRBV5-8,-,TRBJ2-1,TGTGCCAGCAGCTTGGAAAGGGGTGAGCAGTTCTTC,CASSLERGEQFF
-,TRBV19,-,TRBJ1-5,TGTGCCAGTAGTATAATCTCAGGGGCTGGCAATCAGCCCCAGCATTTT,CASSIISGAGNQPQHF
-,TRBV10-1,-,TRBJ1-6,TGCGCCAGCAGTGACGGCTCCTATAATTCACCCCTCCACTTT,CASSDGSYNSPLHF
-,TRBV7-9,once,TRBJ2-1,TGTGCCAGCAGCTTACCCAGCTCCTACAATGAGCAGTTCTTC,CASSLPSSYNEQFF
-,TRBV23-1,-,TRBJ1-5,TGCGCCAGGGGTATGGAGTACAATCAGCCCCAGCATTTT,CARGMEYNQPQHF
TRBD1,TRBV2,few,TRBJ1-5,TGTGCCAGCAGTGTGGGACAGGGCAATCAGCCCCAGCATTTT,CASSVGQGNQPQHF
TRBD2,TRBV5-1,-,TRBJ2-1,TGCGCCAGCAATTTTCGGCTAGCGGGGGGTAATGAGCAGTTCTTC,CASNFRLAGGNEQFF
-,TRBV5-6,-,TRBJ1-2,TGTGCCAGCAGCCCAGGAAACTATGGCTACACCTTC,CASSPGNYGYTF
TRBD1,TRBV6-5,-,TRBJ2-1,TGTGCCATCTCTCCAGACAGGGAATACAATGAGCAGTTCTTC,CAISPDREYNEQFF
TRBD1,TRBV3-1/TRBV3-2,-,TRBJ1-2,TGTGCCAGCAGCCAAGGGGACAGAGATGGCTACACCTTC,CASSQGDRDGYTF
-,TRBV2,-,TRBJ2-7,TGTGCCAGCAGCAGTCAGGGAGGAAACGAGCAGTACTTC,CASSSQGGNEQYF
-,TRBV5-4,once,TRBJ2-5,TGTGCCAGCAGCTCACAGGGTACACAAGAGACCCAGTACTTC,CASSSQGTQETQYF
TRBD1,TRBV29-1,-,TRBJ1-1,TGCAGCATTGCCCCAGGGGGCGTTGGTGCTTTCTTT,CSIAPGGVGAFF